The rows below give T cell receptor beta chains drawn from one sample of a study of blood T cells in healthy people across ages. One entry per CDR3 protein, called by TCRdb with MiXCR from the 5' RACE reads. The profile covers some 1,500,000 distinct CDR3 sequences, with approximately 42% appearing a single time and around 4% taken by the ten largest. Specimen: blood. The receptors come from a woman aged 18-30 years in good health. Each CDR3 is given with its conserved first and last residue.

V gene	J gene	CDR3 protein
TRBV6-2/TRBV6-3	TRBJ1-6	CASRPDMSASPLHF
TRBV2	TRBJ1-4	CSSRTRQGTNEKLFF
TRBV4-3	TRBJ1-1	CASSPTQGAMGAGGEAFF
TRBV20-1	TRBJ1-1	CSARDSGLWGTEAFF
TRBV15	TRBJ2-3	CATSRDAPDKQYF
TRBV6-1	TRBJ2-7	CASSLGGQESYEQYF
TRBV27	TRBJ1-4	CASSRRVSEKLFF
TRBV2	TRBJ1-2	CASSERTGTNYGYTF
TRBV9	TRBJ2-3	CASSLLANRATDTQYF
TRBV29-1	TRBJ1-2	CSIARTVRRYGYTF
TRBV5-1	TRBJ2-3	CASRRGQADTQYF
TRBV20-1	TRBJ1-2	CSARDPLSYGYTF
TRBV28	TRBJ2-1	CASTSKGGVNEQFF
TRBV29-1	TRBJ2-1	CSVLTANNEQFF
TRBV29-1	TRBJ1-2	CSPPRDSPLGYTF
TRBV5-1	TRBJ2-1	CASSFEGSNEQFF
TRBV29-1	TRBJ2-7	CSVLDGSSYEQYF
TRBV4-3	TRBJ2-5	CASSPDYLQETQYF
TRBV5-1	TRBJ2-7	CASSLRGAGTYEQYF
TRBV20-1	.	CSARDRIQAGGKETQYF
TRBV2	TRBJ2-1	CASSGDKLGNSYNEQFF
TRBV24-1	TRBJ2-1	CATSLGDFSSYNEQFF
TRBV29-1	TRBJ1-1	CSAEGRMNTEAFF
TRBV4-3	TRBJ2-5	CASSPRPPGLAGEETQYF
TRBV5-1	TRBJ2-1	CASSIGTDGNEQFF
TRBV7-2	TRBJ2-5	CASRRPGHTQETQYF
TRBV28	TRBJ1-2	CASSSYSRVYGYTF
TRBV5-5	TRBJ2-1	CASSSFRDYRSSYNEQFF
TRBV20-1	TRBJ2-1	CSACDPTDSYNEQFF
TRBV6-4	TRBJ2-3	CASSALPRGSADTQYF
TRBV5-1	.	CASSDPGTLLGEQYF
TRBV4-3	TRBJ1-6	CASSQDFVRRNSPLHF
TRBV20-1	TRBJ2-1	CSVVAGDSYNEQFF
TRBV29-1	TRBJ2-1	CSVATSGSHNEQFF
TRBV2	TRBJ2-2	CASKMGQAPTGELFF
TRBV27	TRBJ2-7	CASSYETGREQYF
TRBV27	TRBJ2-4	CASADVLAKNIQYF
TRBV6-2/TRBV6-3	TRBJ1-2	CASSYSTVSNYGYTF
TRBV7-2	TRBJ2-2	CASSLAGLAGGNTGELFF
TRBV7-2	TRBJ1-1	CASSGRSLMQAFF
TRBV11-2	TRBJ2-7	CASSLVTEQYF
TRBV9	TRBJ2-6	CASSEPLSGANVLTF
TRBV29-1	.	CSVAKQTSYNEQYF
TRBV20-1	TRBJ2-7	CSAYHSQSYEQYF
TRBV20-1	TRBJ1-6	CSASRGASSPLHF
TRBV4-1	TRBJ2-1	CASSHQFGSEQFF
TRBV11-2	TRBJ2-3	CASSFRRSTDTQYF
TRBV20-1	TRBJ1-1	CSARNTVNTEAFF
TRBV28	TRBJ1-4	CASNTFGQINEKLFF
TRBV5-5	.	CASSFGAGVSEQYF
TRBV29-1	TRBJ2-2	CSVENSNTGELFF
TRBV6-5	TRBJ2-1	CASSWSHIAGGPGEQFF
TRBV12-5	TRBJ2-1	CASGGGSLNEQFF
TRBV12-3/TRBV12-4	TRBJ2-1	CASSSGRNNEQFF
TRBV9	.	CASSVGSSRRETQYF
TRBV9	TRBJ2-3	CASSVVGAVADTQYF
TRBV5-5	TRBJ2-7	CASSLAGTTSYEQYF